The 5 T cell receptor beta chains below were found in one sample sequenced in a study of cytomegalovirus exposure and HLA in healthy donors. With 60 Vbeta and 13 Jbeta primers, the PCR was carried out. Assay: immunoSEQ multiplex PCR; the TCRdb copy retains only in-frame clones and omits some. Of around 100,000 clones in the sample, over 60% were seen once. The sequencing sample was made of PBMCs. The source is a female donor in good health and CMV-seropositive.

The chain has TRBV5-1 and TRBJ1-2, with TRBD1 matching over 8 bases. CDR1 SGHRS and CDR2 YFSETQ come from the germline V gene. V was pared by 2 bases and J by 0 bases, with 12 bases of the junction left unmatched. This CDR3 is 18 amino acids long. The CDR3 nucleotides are TGCGCCAGCAGCTTAGTAGGTGTGGGACAGGTAGCTAACTATGGCTACACCTTC. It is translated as CASSLVGVGQVANYGYTF.

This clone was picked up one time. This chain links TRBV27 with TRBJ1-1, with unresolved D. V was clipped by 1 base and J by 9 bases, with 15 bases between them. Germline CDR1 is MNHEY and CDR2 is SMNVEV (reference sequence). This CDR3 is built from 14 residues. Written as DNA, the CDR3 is TGTGCCAGCAGTTTATTTGGGAGCCAAGCCCAAGCTTTCTTT. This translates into CASSLFGSQAQAFF.

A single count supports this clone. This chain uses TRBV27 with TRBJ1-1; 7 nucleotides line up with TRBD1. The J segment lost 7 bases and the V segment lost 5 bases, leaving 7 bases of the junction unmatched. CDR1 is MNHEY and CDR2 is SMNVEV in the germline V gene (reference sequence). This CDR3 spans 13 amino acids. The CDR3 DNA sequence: TGTGCCAGCAGTGTCGACAGGGAAGATGAAGCTTTCTTT. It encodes CASSVDREDEAFF.

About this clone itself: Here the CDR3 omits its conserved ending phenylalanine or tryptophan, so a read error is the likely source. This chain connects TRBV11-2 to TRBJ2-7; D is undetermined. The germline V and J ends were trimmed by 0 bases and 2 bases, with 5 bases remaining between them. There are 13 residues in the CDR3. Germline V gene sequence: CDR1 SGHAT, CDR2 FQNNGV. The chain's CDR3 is CASSLEGTYEQYL. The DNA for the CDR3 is TGTGCCAGCAGCTTAGAGGGCACCTACGAGCAGTACCTC.

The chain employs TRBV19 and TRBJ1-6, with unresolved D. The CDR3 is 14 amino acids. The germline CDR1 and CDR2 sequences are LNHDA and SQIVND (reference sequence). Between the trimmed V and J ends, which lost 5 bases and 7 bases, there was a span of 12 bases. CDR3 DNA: TGTGCCAGTAGTGTACGGGGTCCCAATTCACCCCTCCACTTT. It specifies CASSVRGPNSPLHF.